Given below is one TCR beta chain in context. Its antigen remains unknown. The selected patients with pancreatic ductal adenocarcinoma had surgery but no neoadjuvant therapy. The data were obtained in a study of T cells in pancreatic ductal adenocarcinoma. The method was immunoSEQ multiplex PCR; TCRdb's version includes in-frame clones alone and lacks a portion of them. Among roughly 100,000 clones listed, over 90% were seen once. Study-wide points: Compared with tumor, blood showed more total productive templates and around 8-fold more clonotypes. The resected cohort was biased toward the minority with early-stage disease. Mean clonality was about 0.12 in tumors and roughly 0.068 in blood, not significantly different.

The clonotype was recovered from a human donor with pancreatic ductal adenocarcinoma. Source material: PBMCs.

CDR3 loop: CASSPGLQLAYGYTF. The CDR3 DNA follows: TGTGCCAGCAGCCCGGGACTCCAGCTAGCCTATGGCTACACCTTC. V and J are TRBV7-9 and TRBJ1-2; TRBD1 might be the D (5 bases). The CDR3 has 15 residues. Germline V gene sequence: CDR1 SEHNR, CDR2 FQNEAQ (reference sequence). The V end was cut by 5 bases, the J end by 4 bases, with 17 bases between.